A single sample is the source of the 8 T cell receptor beta chains below, sequenced in a study of regulatory T cells in long-lasting Graves disease. Through Arm-PCR of CDR3 regions and iRepertoire HTBI primers, TCR beta libraries were built. TCRdb used MiXCR to reprocess the multiplex PCR reads, holding one entry per CDR3 protein. The sample consists of around 250,000 distinct CDR3 sequences, around 19% of them appearing once. Time point described: newly diagnosed GD, antithyroid drugs for less than 3 months. The authors made the TCR library using RNA they extracted from PBMCs. A further study also used this sample, focusing on T cells in Graves' hyperthyroidism and ophthalmopathy.

Material: peripheral blood mononuclear cells (PBMCs), obtained at new diagnosis, from a patient treated with antithyroid drugs. These receptors all stem from a woman younger than 45 with Graves disease.

This clonotype came up many times. This chain joins TRBV2 and TRBJ2-1; D is unresolved. V lost 0 bases and J lost 7, with 16 bases in between. The CDR3 sequence is 16 residues long. Germline loops: CDR1 SNHLY, CDR2 FYNNEI. CDR3 nucleotides: TGTGCCAGCAGTGAAGCGCCAATCCCTTTGGGGAATGAGCAGTTCTTC. As protein: CASSEAPIPLGNEQFF.

Of note for this clonotype: One junction end does not reproduce the germline sequence, and a read error may be involved. CDR3 DNA: TGCAGTGCAAAATTAGGACTCTCCCACTACAATGAGCAGTTCTTT. It translates to CSAKLGLSHYNEQFF. The chain uses TRBV20-1 and TRBJ2-1, with D possibly being TRBD2 (5 bases). Germline V lookup: CDR1 DFQATT, CDR2 SNEGSKA (reference sequence). CDR3 length: 15 amino acids.

This clonotype has at least ten counts. The chain recombines TRBV6-2 or TRBV6-3 with TRBJ2-3; no definite D call. Trimming took 0 bases from V and 6 from J, leaving 10 bases between them. The CDR3 contains 14 residues. CDR1 and CDR2 (germline): MNHEY, SVGEGT. The CDR3 is CASSYSTAADTQYF. In nucleotides, the CDR3 is TGTGCCAGCAGTTACTCGACGGCTGCGGATACGCAGTATTTT.

CDR3 nucleotide sequence: TGTGCCAGCAGTTTAATCCTAACAGGGACTAGCGACTACAATGAGCAGTTCTTC. Its protein is CASSLILTGTSDYNEQFF. The chain has TRBV12-3 or TRBV12-4 and TRBJ2-1, with TRBD2 matching over 10 bases. The CDR3 consists of 18 residues. V lost 2 bases to trimming and J lost 3 bases; unmatched junction nucleotides: 10.

This clonotype came up many times. V usage is TRBV6-1 and J usage is TRBJ2-1; 11 bases line up with TRBD1. The V segment lost 6 bases and the J segment 8 bases; nucleotides outside the gene matches: 12. The CDR3 runs 16 residues. Germline values: CDR1 MNHNS, CDR2 SASEGT. CDR3: CASSSGTGGSMHEQFF. CDR3 sequence (DNA): TGTGCCAGCAGCTCCGGGACAGGGGGTTCGATGCATGAGCAGTTCTTC.

The rearrangement links TRBV6-1 to TRBJ2-4, with 7 bases lining up with TRBD1. The germline CDR1 and CDR2 sequences are MNHNS and SASEGT. V was clipped by 3 bases and J by 0 bases; unmatched bases: 5. This CDR3 has 16 residues. CDR3 sequence: CASSEDRSLAKNIQYF. Written as DNA, the CDR3 is TGTGCCAGCAGTGAGGACAGGTCCCTAGCCAAAAACATTCAGTACTTC.

This clonotype was found many times. The chain recombines TRBV28 with TRBJ2-5, with D perhaps being TRBD1 or TRBD2 (5 bases each). The V and J ends lost 7 bases and 1 base respectively, with 16 bases between them. The germline V gene encodes CDR1 MDHEN and CDR2 SYDVKM. The CDR3 sequence is 15 residues long. The CDR3 protein is CASTPRGILQETQYF. For the CDR3, the DNA is TGTGCCAGCACTCCCCGGGGCATTCTCCAAGAGACCCAGTACTTC.

This clonotype was observed at least ten times. This chain links TRBV4-1 with TRBJ1-1; D ambiguous. Trimming left V 5 bases short and J 2 bases short, with 24 bases between. Germline values: CDR1 MGHRA, CDR2 YSYEKL. The CDR3 runs 18 residues. The CDR3 spells CASSVFNVGQTSNTEAFF. In DNA, the CDR3 is TGCGCCAGCAGCGTATTCAATGTCGGCCAGACTAGTAACACTGAAGCTTTCTTT.